Each of the 2 T cell receptor beta chains below was sequenced from the same sample in a study of T cells in Graves' hyperthyroidism and ophthalmopathy (dated by TCRdb to 2018 to 2020). The library was obtained by multiplex PCR. TCRdb shows the sequencer as Illumina HiSeq 2000. Amplification of TCR beta CDR3 regions was carried out from RNA transcripts. For the first round of RT-PCR on the TCR CDR3, the HTBI primer set was used together with the Qiagen OneStep RT-PCR kit. Clones were called with MiXCR by TCRdb after fastp trimmed the public reads at Q25, and only in-frame beta chains were retained. Rows with one shared CDR3 protein collapse into an entry with the most common genes and DNA. For this sample there are hundreds of thousands of distinct CDR3 sequences; under 15% appear just once. Around 13% of the sample comes from the top ten. Material: blood. Receptors originate from a man aged 18 to 30 with Graves' ophthalmopathy.

This clonotype has at least ten counts. V is TRBV7-9 and J is TRBJ2-1; no definite D call. The length of the CDR3 is 13 residues. Germline CDR1 SEHNR, CDR2 FQNEAQ (reference sequence). Trimming shortened V by 5 bases and J by 7 bases, and 12 bases separated the two germline ends. The CDR3 coding sequence is TGTGCCAGCAGCCCTACCCTCGAGAATGAGCAGTTCTTC. Translation gives CASSPTLENEQFF.

This clonotype was picked up a small number of times. The chain couples TRBV4-1 to TRBJ2-2; TRBD2 matches at 16 bases. Trimming took 1 base from V and 5 from J; bases not matched to a gene: 7. The CDR3 consists of 19 residues. Germline values: CDR1 MGHRA, CDR2 YSYEKL. The CDR3 DNA reads TGCGCCAGCAGCCAAGTGGGACTAGCGGGAGGGCCTGGGACCGGGGAGCTGTTTTTT. This codes for CASSQVGLAGGPGTGELFF.